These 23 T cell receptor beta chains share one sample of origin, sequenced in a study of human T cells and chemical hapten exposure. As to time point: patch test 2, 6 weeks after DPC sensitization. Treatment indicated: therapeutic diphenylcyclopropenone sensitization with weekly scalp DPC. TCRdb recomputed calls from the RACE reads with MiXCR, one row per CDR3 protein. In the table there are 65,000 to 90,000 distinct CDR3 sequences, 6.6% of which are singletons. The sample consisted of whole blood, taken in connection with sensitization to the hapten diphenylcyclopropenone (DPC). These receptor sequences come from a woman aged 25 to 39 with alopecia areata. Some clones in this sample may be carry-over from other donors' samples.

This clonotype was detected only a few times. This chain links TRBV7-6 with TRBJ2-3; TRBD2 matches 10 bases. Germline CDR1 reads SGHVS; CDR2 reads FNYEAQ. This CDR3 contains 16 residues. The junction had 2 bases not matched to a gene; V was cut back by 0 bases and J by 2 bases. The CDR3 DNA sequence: TGTGCCAGCAGCTTAGCTAGCGGGGGGATCACAGATACGCAGTATTTT. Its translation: CASSLASGGITDTQYF.

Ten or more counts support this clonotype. The CDR3 bases are TGTGCCAGCAGTTTCGGACAGGGGGGGTACGAGCAGTACTTC. Translating gives CASSFGQGGYEQYF. J is TRBJ2-7 and V is TRBV6-6; 10 bases align to TRBD1. The junction had 4 bases not matched to a gene; V was cut back by 4 bases and J by 4 bases. The germline V gene has CDR1 MNHNY and CDR2 SVGAGI (reference sequence). The CDR3 contains 14 residues.

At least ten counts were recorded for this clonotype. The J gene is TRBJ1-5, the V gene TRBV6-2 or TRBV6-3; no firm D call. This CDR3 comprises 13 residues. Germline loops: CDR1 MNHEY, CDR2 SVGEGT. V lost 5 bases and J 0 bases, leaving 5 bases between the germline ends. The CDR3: CASSDYSNQPQHF. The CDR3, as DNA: TGTGCCAGCAGTGATTATAGCAATCAGCCCCAGCATTTT.

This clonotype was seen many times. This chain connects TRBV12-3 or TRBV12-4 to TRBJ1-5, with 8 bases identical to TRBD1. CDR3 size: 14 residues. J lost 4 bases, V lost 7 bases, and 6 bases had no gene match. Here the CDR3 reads CASTRTGKNQPQHF. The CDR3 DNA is TGTGCCAGCACCCGGACAGGGAAGAATCAGCCCCAGCATTTT.

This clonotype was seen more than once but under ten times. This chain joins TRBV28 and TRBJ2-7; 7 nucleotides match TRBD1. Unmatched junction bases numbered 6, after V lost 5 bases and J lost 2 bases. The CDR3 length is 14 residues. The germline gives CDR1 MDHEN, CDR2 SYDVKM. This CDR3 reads CASSGYRGAYEQYF. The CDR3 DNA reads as TGTGCCAGCAGTGGGTACAGGGGAGCCTACGAGCAGTACTTC.

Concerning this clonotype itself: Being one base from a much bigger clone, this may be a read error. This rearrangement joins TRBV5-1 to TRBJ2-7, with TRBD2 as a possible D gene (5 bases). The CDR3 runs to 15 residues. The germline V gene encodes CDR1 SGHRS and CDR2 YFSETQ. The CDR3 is CASSLEASEVYGQYF. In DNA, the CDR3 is TGCGCCAGCAGCTTGGAGGCCTCGGAGGTGTACGGGCAGTACTTC.

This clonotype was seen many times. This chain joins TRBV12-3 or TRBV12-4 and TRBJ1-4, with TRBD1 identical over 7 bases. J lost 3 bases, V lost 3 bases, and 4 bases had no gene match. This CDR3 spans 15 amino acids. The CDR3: CASSLGQTANEKLFF. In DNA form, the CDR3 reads TGTGCCAGCAGTTTGGGACAGACCGCTAATGAAAAACTGTTTTTT.

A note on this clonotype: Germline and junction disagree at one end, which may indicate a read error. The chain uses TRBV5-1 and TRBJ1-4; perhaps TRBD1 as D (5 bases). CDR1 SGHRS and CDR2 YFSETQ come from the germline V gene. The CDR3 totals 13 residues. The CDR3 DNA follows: TGCGCTAGCAGCGAGACAGATAATGAAAAACTGTTTTTT. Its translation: CASSETDNEKLFF.

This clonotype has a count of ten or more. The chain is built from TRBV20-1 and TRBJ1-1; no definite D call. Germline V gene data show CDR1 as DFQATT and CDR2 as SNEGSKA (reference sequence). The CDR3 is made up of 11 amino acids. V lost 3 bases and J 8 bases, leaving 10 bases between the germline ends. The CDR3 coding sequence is TGCAGTGCTAGTTTCGTTCGCGAAGCTTTCTTT. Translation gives CSASFVREAFF.

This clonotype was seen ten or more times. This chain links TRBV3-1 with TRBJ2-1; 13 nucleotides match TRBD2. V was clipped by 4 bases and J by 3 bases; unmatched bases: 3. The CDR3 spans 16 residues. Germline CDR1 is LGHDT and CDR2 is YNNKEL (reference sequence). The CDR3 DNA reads TGTGCCAGCAGCCCGGGACTAGCGGGGCGCTACAATGAGCAGTTCTTC. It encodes CASSPGLAGRYNEQFF.

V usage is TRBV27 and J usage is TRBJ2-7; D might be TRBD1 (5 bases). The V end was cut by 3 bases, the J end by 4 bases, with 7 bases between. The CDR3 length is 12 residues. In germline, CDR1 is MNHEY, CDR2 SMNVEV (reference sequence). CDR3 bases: TGTGCCAGCAGTTTTTCAGGGTACGAGCAGTACTTC. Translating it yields CASSFSGYEQYF.

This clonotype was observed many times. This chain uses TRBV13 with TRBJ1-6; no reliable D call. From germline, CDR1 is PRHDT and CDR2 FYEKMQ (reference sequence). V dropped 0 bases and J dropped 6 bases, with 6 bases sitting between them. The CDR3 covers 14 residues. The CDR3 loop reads CASSLGRSNSPLHF. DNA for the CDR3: TGTGCCAGCAGCTTAGGGCGGAGTAATTCACCCCTCCACTTT.

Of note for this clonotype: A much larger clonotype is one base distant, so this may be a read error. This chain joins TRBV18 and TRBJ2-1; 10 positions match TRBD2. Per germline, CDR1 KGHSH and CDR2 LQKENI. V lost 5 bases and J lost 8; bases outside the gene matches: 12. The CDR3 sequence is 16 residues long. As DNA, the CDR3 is TGTGCCAGCTCATCCCGGAATAGCGGGGGGTTGGATGAGCAGTTCTTC. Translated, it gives CASSSRNSGGLDEQFF. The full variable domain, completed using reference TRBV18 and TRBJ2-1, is NAGVMQNPRHLVRRRGQEARLRCSPMKGHSHVYWYRQLPEEGLKFMVYLQKENIIDESGMPKERFSAEFPKEGPSILRIQQVVRGDSAAYFCASSSRNSGGLDEQFFGPGTRLTVL.

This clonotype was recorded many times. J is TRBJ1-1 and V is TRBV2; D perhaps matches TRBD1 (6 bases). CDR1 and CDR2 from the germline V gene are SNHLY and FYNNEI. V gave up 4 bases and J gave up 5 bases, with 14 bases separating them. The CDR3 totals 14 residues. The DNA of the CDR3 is TGTGCCAGCAGTGCAACAGGGTTAAAGACTGAAGCTTTCTTT. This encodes CASSATGLKTEAFF.

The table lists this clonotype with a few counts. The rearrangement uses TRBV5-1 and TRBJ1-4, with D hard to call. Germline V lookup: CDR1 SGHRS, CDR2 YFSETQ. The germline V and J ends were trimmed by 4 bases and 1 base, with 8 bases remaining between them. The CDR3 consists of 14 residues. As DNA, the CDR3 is TGCGCCAGCAGCGCGGACGGAACTAATGAAAAACTGTTTTTT. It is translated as CASSADGTNEKLFF.

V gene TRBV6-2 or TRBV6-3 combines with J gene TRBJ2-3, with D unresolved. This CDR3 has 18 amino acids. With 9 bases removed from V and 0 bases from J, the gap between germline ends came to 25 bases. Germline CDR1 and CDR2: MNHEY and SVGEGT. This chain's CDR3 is CARREARLHLNSTDTQYF. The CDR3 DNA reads TGTGCCAGAAGAGAGGCCCGATTACACCTAAATAGCACAGATACGCAGTATTTT.

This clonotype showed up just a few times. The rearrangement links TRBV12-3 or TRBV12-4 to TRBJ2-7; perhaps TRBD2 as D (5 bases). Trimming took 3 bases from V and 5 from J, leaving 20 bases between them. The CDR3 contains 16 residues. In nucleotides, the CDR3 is TGTGCCAGCAGTTTCAGGACTGTAGCAGAAAAGGACGAGCAGTACTTC. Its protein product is CASSFRTVAEKDEQYF.

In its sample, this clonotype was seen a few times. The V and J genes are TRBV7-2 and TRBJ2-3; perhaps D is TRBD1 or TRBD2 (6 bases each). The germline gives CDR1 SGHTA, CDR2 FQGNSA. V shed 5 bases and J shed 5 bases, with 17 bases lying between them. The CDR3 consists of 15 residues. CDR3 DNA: TGTGCCAGCAGCCGTGTGGCGGGACAAAGAGATACGCAGTATTTT. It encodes CASSRVAGQRDTQYF.

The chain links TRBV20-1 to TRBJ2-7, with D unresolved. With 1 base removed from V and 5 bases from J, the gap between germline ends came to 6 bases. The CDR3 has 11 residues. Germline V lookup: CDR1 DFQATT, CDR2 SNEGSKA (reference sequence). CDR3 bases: TGCAGTGCTAGAGTGGGGAACGAGCAGTACTTC. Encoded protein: CSARVGNEQYF.

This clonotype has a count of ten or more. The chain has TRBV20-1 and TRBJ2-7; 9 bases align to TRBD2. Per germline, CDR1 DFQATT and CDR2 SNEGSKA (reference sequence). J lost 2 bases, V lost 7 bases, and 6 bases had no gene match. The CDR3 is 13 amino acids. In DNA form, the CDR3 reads TGCAGTGGGTGGCGGGGGGGTGCCTACGAGCAGTACTTC. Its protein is CSGWRGGAYEQYF.

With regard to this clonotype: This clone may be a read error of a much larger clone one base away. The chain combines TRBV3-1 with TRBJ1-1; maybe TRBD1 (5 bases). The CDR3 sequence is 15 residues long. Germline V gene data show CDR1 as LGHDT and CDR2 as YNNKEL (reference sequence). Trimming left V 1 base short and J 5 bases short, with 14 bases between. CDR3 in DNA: TGTGCCAGCAGCCAAGTTTGTGAGGGGTGGACTGAAGCTTTCTTT. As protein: CASSQVCEGWTEAFF. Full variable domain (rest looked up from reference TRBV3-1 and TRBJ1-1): DTAVSQTPKYLVTQMGNDKSIKCEQNLGHDTMYWYKQDSKKFLKIMFSYNNKELIINETVPNRFSPKSPDKAHLNLHINSLELGDSAVYFCASSQVCEGWTEAFFGQGTRLTVV.

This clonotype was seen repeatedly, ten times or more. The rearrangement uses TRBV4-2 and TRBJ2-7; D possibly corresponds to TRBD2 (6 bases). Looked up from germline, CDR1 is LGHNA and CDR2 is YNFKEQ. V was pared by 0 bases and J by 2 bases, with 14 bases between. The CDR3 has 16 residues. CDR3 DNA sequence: TGTGCCAGCAGCCAAGAAAAAGGACGGGGGACCTACGAGCAGTACTTC. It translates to CASSQEKGRGTYEQYF.

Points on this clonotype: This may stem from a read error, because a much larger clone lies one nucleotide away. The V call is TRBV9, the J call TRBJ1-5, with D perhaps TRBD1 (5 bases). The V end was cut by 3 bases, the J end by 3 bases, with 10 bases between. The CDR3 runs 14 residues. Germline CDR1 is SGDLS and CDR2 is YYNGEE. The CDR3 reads CASSAGTDNQPQHF. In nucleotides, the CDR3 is TGTGCCAGCAGCGCCGGGACGGACAATCAGCCCCAGCATTTT.